Following are 32 T cell receptor beta chains from one sample sequenced in a study of Ad26.COV2.S vaccination and SARS-CoV-2 variants. The repertoire was sequenced with immunoSEQ multiplex PCR; TCRdb's copy has only in-frame clones and lacks some. The sample consists of about 480,000 clones, roughly 89% of them appearing once. Noted treatment: around 19 received Ad26.COV2.S at low or high dose, single or two shots; about five received placebo; per-sample allocation not given. Collection of samples fell on day 63 after the first vaccine or placebo injection. Here the sequenced sample was peripheral blood, taken in a trial of Ad26.COV2.S vaccine versus placebo. The receptors here all came from a person between 18 and 60 years old who received the Ad26.COV2.S COVID-19 vaccine or a placebo.

The sample holds a few counts of this clone. The chain combines TRBV2 with TRBJ2-7; D is perhaps TRBD1 (6 bases). With 6 bases removed from V and 3 bases from J, the gap between germline ends came to 21 bases. This CDR3 is 16 amino acids long. CDR1 and CDR2 from the germline V gene are SNHLY and FYNNEI. The DNA for the CDR3 is TGTGCCAGCAGCGCCATGGGCAGGGGTGGGGGCTACGAGCAGTACTTC. Translation gives CASSAMGRGGGYEQYF.

The chain combines TRBV6-5 with TRBJ1-2; perhaps TRBD1 as D (5 bases). The germline gives CDR1 MNHEY, CDR2 SVGAGI. Trimming took off 6 bases at V and 3 bases at J, with 17 bases between the two ends. This CDR3 is built from 15 residues. The CDR3 DNA reads TGTGCCAGCAGACTGGAGGGCCAGGGCGACTATGGCTACACCTTC. Amino acids: CASRLEGQGDYGYTF.

The chain links TRBV6-2 or TRBV6-3 to TRBJ2-7; 8 bases agree with TRBD2. Germline loops: CDR1 MNHEY, CDR2 SVGEGT. CDR3 length: 19 residues. V shed 5 bases and J 5 bases; nucleotides not matched to a gene: 23. As DNA, the CDR3 is TGTGCCAGCAGTCCGACGGGGCTAGCGGGTCCCAGGTCTATCCACGAGCAGTACTTC. Translated, it gives CASSPTGLAGPRSIHEQYF.

This clone was counted a few times. The V and J genes are TRBV9 and TRBJ1-6, with D unclear. The CDR3 is made up of 14 amino acids. Germline loops: CDR1 SGDLS, CDR2 YYNGEE. Trimming removed 0 bases at V and 7 bases at J, with 8 bases between. This CDR3 reads CASSVGPSNSPLHF. DNA of the CDR3: TGTGCCAGCAGCGTAGGGCCAAGCAATTCACCCCTCCACTTT.

The rearrangement joins TRBV6-5 to TRBJ2-1, with 11 bases that match TRBD2. From germline, CDR1 is MNHEY and CDR2 SVGAGI. CDR3 length: 16 amino acids. With V trimmed by 2 bases and J by 4 bases, 4 bases remained unmatched. CDR3 residues: CASSYPTSGSYNEQFF. The CDR3 DNA is TGTGCCAGCAGTTACCCTACTAGCGGGAGTTACAATGAGCAGTTCTTC.

The chain is built from TRBV3-1 (or the pseudogene TRBV3-2) and TRBJ2-2; D gene ambiguous. The V end lost 1 base, the J end lost 6 bases, and 3 bases lay between the germline ends. In germline, CDR1 is LGHDT, CDR2 YNNKEL (reference sequence). The length of the CDR3 is 12 residues. The CDR3 sequence: CASSQVAGELFF. CDR3 nucleotides: TGTGCCAGCAGCCAAGTCGCCGGGGAGCTGTTTTTT.

J is TRBJ2-1 and V is TRBV5-5; D uncertain. This CDR3 contains 15 residues. The ends were cut back, 3 bases at V and 1 base at J, with 11 bases in the middle. Per germline, CDR1 SGHKS and CDR2 YYEKEE (reference sequence). The CDR3 region is CASSSASRSYNEQFF. CDR3 nucleotides: TGTGCCAGCAGCTCCGCCTCCCGTTCCTACAATGAGCAGTTCTTC.

The gene calls are TRBV7-3 and TRBJ2-1; 8 bases are a match to TRBD2. This CDR3 contains 15 residues. Trimming cost V 5 bases and J 7 bases; bases outside gene matches: 10. The germline CDR1 and CDR2 sequences are SGHTA and FQGTGA. CDR3 sequence: CASSPRTSSRNEQFF. As DNA, the CDR3 is TGTGCCAGCAGCCCCCGGACTAGCAGTAGGAATGAGCAGTTCTTC.

V and J are TRBV29-1 and TRBJ2-5, with D perhaps TRBD1 or TRBD2 (5 bases each). The length of the CDR3 is 12 residues. Germline V gene lookup returns CDR1 SQVTM and CDR2 ANQGSEA. Trimming stripped 5 bases from V and 7 bases from J, with 14 bases between. The CDR3 bases are TGCAGCGTTTATGGCCGGGGCGGGACCCAGTACTTC. Protein product: CSVYGRGGTQYF.

The chain uses TRBV9 and TRBJ1-1; no clear D. The V gene lost 7 bases and the J gene lost 0 bases, with 10 bases spanning the gap. The CDR3 contains 13 residues. Germline values: CDR1 SGDLS, CDR2 YYNGEE. CDR3 coding DNA: TGTGCCAGCGGAGGGCTTATGAACACTGAAGCTTTCTTT. Translated: CASGGLMNTEAFF. Supplemented by reference TRBV9 and TRBJ1-1, the full variable domain reads DSGVTQTPKHLITATGQRVTLRCSPRSGDLSVYWYQQSLDQGLQFLIQYYNGEERAKGNILERFSAQQFPDLHSELNLSSLELGDSALYFCASGGLMNTEAFFGQGTRLTVV.

The V call is TRBV7-9, the J call TRBJ2-3, with 7 bases matching TRBD2. The germline V gene encodes CDR1 SEHNR and CDR2 FQNEAQ (reference sequence). The trim removed 3 bases at V and 3 bases at J, leaving 12 bases unmatched. The length of the CDR3 is 17 residues. The CDR3 DNA reads TGTGCCAGCAGCTTCTTTGTAGGACTAGGAAAGACAGATACGCAGTATTTT. Protein sequence: CASSFFVGLGKTDTQYF.

In its sample, this clone was seen a few times. Other DNA variants within this sample encode the same CDR3. The chain is built from TRBV7-9 and TRBJ1-5; D may be TRBD1 (5 bases). The germline CDR1 and CDR2 sequences are SEHNR and FQNEAQ (reference sequence). The CDR3 contains 14 residues. The V gene lost 2 bases and the J gene lost 0 bases, with 5 bases spanning the gap. The CDR3 protein is CASSLQGSNQPQHF. In DNA form, the CDR3 reads TGTGCCAGCAGCTTACAGGGTAGCAATCAGCCCCAGCATTTT.

V gene TRBV7-9 combines with J gene TRBJ2-7, with D perhaps TRBD2 (5 bases). The CDR3 is 17 amino acids. Between the trimmed V and J ends, which lost 1 base and 4 bases, there was a span of 20 bases. Germline V CDR1 and CDR2: SEHNR, FQNEAQ (reference sequence). For the CDR3, the DNA is TGTGCCAGCAGCTTAGGTAGGCTGGACTCGCAAAAATACGAGCAGTACTTC. As protein: CASSLGRLDSQKYEQYF. Combining the CDR3 with reference TRBV7-9 and TRBJ2-7 gives the whole variable domain DTGVSQNPRHKITKRGQNVTFRCDPISEHNRLYWYRQTLGQGPEFLTYFQNEAQLEKSRLLSDRFSAERPKGSFSTLEIQRTEQGDSAMYLCASSLGRLDSQKYEQYFGPGTRLTVT.

The chain carries TRBV30 and TRBJ2-1; 11 bases line up with TRBD2. The V and J ends lost 8 bases and 1 base, in that order; junction bases with no gene match: 13. Germline V gives CDR1 GTSNPN, CDR2 SVGIG (reference sequence). The CDR3 is made up of 17 amino acids. The CDR3 loop is CARTSGRRSRSYNEQFF. In nucleotides, the CDR3 is TGTGCCCGTACTAGCGGGAGAAGGTCAAGGTCCTACAATGAGCAGTTCTTC.

V is TRBV21-1 and J is TRBJ2-3; whether TRBD2, the table's D call, matches the DNA was not checked. TRBV21-1 constitutes a pseudogene. This CDR3 region has 21 residues. CDR3 nucleotide sequence: TGTGCCAGCAGCGCGCGAGGGCACGGACAGGGGGGGACTAGCGGGAGACATACGCAGTATTTT. It is translated as CASSARGHGQGGTSGRHTQYF.

The chain uses TRBV29-1 and TRBJ2-1, with TRBD2 matching 10 bases. Trimming at V came to 8 bases and at J to 10 bases, leaving 5 bases not matched to a gene. CDR1 and CDR2 (germline): SQVTM, ANQGSEA. This CDR3 region has 11 residues. CDR3 in DNA: TGCAGCTCGGGACTAGCGTACGAGCAGTTCTTC. This encodes CSSGLAYEQFF.

The chain joins TRBV24-1 to TRBJ2-5; 13 bases match TRBD2. The CDR3 runs to 18 residues. V shed 3 bases and J 5 bases; nucleotides not matched to a gene: 11. Germline CDR1 and CDR2: KGHDR and SFDVKD. DNA for the CDR3: TGTGCCACCAGTGATCGCCGGACTAGCGGGAGTGGAAGGGAGACCCAGTACTTC. Amino acids: CATSDRRTSGSGRETQYF.

The genes are TRBV2 and TRBJ2-7; D gene unclear. Germline assignment: CDR1 SNHLY and CDR2 FYNNEI. CDR3 size: 14 residues. V dropped 6 bases and J dropped 5 bases, with 17 bases sitting between them. In DNA, the CDR3 is TGTGCCAGCAGCGAACAAGGGCCCAGCCACGAGCAGTACTTC. As protein: CASSEQGPSHEQYF.

The chain couples TRBV11-2 to TRBJ2-7; D is possibly TRBD1 or TRBD2 (5 bases each). Looked up from germline, CDR1 is SGHAT and CDR2 is FQNNGV. V was shortened by 1 base and J by 4 bases, with 8 bases between the two germline ends. This CDR3 comprises 13 residues. The CDR3 reads CASSLAGPYEQYF. DNA of the CDR3: TGTGCCAGCAGCTTAGCGGGACCTTACGAGCAGTACTTC.

The chain is built from TRBV9 and TRBJ2-3, with a weak D call TRBD2 (6 bases). This CDR3 has 14 amino acids. The V and J ends lost 0 bases and 6 bases respectively, with 11 bases between them. Germline-derived CDR1 and CDR2 are SGDLS and YYNGEE. The CDR3 spells CASSVAGARDTQYF. In nucleotides, the CDR3 is TGTGCCAGCAGCGTAGCGGGAGCAAGGGATACGCAGTATTTT.

This clone was counted between two and nine times. The J gene is TRBJ1-2, the V gene TRBV19, with a possible D match to TRBD1 (5 bases). Germline CDR1 LNHDA, CDR2 SQIVND (reference sequence). The V gene lost 6 bases and the J gene lost 5 bases, with 19 bases spanning the gap. The CDR3 length is 15 residues. CDR3 DNA: TGTGCCAGTAGCACTGGACATCGGGCTAGGTATGGCTACACCTTC. Translating it yields CASSTGHRARYGYTF.

The chain combines TRBV5-4 with TRBJ2-3; D call uncertain. The CDR3 runs 13 residues. V was clipped by 3 bases and J by 4 bases, with 9 bases between them. From germline, CDR1 is SGHNT and CDR2 YYREEE (reference sequence). The CDR3 DNA reads as TGTGCCAGCAGCTCGAAATTCGCAGATACGCAGTATTTT. It codes for CASSSKFADTQYF.

This chain joins TRBV29-1 and TRBJ1-5; TRBD1 might be the D (5 bases). With 7 bases removed from V and 3 bases from J, the gap between germline ends came to 13 bases. The germline V gene has CDR1 SQVTM and CDR2 ANQGSEA. There are 13 residues in the CDR3. The chain's CDR3 is CSGRDGYNQPQHF. For the CDR3, the DNA is TGCAGCGGGAGGGACGGGTACAATCAGCCCCAGCATTTT.

J is TRBJ1-4 and V is TRBV2; 12 bases agree with TRBD1. Germline values: CDR1 SNHLY, CDR2 FYNNEI. The ends lost 3 bases at V and 10 bases at J; junction bases unmatched: 9. This CDR3 contains 16 residues. The CDR3 DNA is TGTGCCAGCAGTGAGGATCCCGGGACAGGGGGCGGAAAACTGTTTTTT. Translating it yields CASSEDPGTGGGKLFF.

V and J are TRBV11-2 and TRBJ2-1; D is perhaps TRBD2 (5 bases). The germline V gene encodes CDR1 SGHAT and CDR2 FQNNGV. This CDR3 comprises 14 residues. V shed 4 bases and J shed 6 bases, with 13 bases lying between them. CDR3 sequence (DNA): TGTGCCAGCAGCTACGAACTAGTACCCAATGAGCAGTTCTTC. This codes for CASSYELVPNEQFF.

A note on this clone: The same CDR3 arises from other DNA sequences in this sample as well. This chain links TRBV7-2 with TRBJ2-7; D gene ambiguous. Trimming left V 0 bases short and J 2 bases short, with 2 bases between. From germline, CDR1 is SGHTA and CDR2 FQGNSA. The CDR3 covers 12 residues. The CDR3 DNA is TGTGCCAGCAGCTTAGCAACCTACGAGCAGTACTTC. It codes for CASSLATYEQYF.

In regard to this clone: The DNA is omitted, as the CDR3 cannot be located on it reliably, and the CDR3 follows TCRdb's listing. The chain uses TRBV6-5 and TRBJ2-7; the table's D call, TRBD2, has no DNA check behind it. A total of 15 residues make up the CDR3, ends included. Germline CDR1 MNHEY, CDR2 SVGAGI. The CDR3 here is CASSTSGGPGYEQYF.

V and J are TRBV6-5 and TRBJ1-1, with D possibly TRBD1 on 5 matching bases. This CDR3 has 16 residues. Trimming pared 1 base from V and 1 base from J, leaving 13 bases between. Germline lookup yields CDR1 MNHEY and CDR2 SVGAGI. CDR3 in DNA: TGTGCCAGCAGTTACTGGGGCCTTAAAAAGAACACTGAAGCTTTCTTT. This translates into CASSYWGLKKNTEAFF.

V gene TRBV5-1 combines with J gene TRBJ1-4; the D is unclear. V was trimmed by 2 bases and J by 15 bases, leaving 26 bases between them. CDR1 and CDR2 from the germline V gene are SGHRS and YFSETQ. The CDR3 is 16 residues long. Here the CDR3 reads CASSFGVQLTQASLFF. The CDR3 DNA sequence: TGCGCCAGCAGCTTTGGCGTTCAACTAACCCAAGCTTCTTTGTTTTTT.

The CDR3 region is CASSQERAGGLLRETQYF. Here the CDR3 DNA reads TGTGCCAGCAGCCAAGAACGAGCAGGGGGACTATTAAGGGAGACCCAGTACTTC. The chain links TRBV3-1 (or the pseudogene TRBV3-2) to TRBJ2-5; D tentatively reads TRBD1 or TRBD2 (7 bases each). Deletions cut 0 bases from V and 5 bases from J, with 22 bases between. Germline CDR1 and CDR2: LGHDT and YNNKEL (reference sequence). CDR3 length equals 18 residues.

The rearrangement links TRBV5-1 to TRBJ2-1; no reliable D call. Deletions cut 0 bases from V and 10 bases from J, with 14 bases between. This CDR3 has 14 amino acids. From germline, CDR1 is SGHRS and CDR2 YFSETQ. CDR3 protein: CASSLAPPMGEQFF. The CDR3 nucleotides read TGCGCCAGCAGCTTGGCCCCTCCCATGGGAGAGCAGTTCTTC.

CDR3 DNA: TGTGCCTGGAGTGGGGGGACGCTTCGTTCACCCCTCCACTTT. Protein product: CAWSGGTLRSPLHF. The chain has TRBV30 and TRBJ1-6; D may be TRBD1 (5 bases). Trimming removed 1 base from V and 9 bases from J, with 13 bases in between. CDR3 length: 14 residues. Germline CDR1 reads GTSNPN; CDR2 reads SVGIG (reference sequence).